A selection of T cell receptor beta chains follows, all from one sample in a study of blood T cell repertoires in COVID-19. Measured with immunoSEQ multiplex PCR; TCRdb has only the in-frame clones, and not every one. The sample consists of 100,000 to 150,000 clones, 65% to 90% of them appearing once. The sample consisted of peripheral blood. The source of these receptors is a woman aged 80 or older with acute or convalescent COVID-19. Both conserved end residues are part of each CDR3. D genes are given only for firm matches. Clone size is given for some rows only: seen once, a few or many times, or a class if the clone is expanded.

d_call	j_call	clone_size	v_call	cdr3_aa	cdr3_nt
TRBD1	TRBJ2-1	.	TRBV11-2	CASSAGQGKQFF	TGTGCCAGCAGCGCAGGACAGGGAAAGCAGTTCTTC
TRBD1	TRBJ2-2	.	TRBV4-1	CASSRGQGSTGELFF	TGCGCCAGCAGCCGTGGACAGGGTTCCACCGGGGAGCTGTTTTTT
TRBD1	TRBJ1-3	.	TRBV11-2	CASSLNRGSSGNTIYF	TGTGCCAGCAGTCTTAACAGGGGGAGTTCTGGAAACACCATATATTTT
TRBD1	TRBJ1-5	.	TRBV19	CASSTARGQYNQPQHF	TGTGCCAGTAGTACTGCTAGGGGACAGTATAATCAGCCCCAGCATTTT
TRBD1	TRBJ1-5	.	TRBV19	CASSFQGAFQPQHF	TGTGCCAGTAGTTTCCAGGGGGCATTTCAGCCCCAGCATTTT
.	TRBJ2-4	.	TRBV9	CASSNRLEAKNIQYF	TGTGCCAGCAGCAACCGGCTAGAGGCCAAAAACATTCAGTACTTC
.	TRBJ2-5	.	TRBV2	CASSGASQETQYF	TGTGCCAGCAGTGGAGCTAGCCAAGAGACCCAGTACTTC
.	TRBJ2-7	few	TRBV27	CASSQGGIEQYF	TGTGCCAGCAGCCAGGGGGGTATCGAGCAGTACTTC
TRBD2	TRBJ2-1	.	TRBV28	CASSSYGTSGGLNEQFF	TGTGCCAGCAGTTCGTATGGGACTAGCGGGGGTCTCAATGAGCAGTTCTTC
.	TRBJ1-1	.	TRBV20-1	CSARDNRAAFF	TGCAGTGCTAGAGATAACAGGGCAGCTTTCTTT
TRBD1	TRBJ1-1	.	TRBV29-1	CSVHRGFSTEAFF	TGCAGCGTACACAGGGGGTTTAGCACTGAAGCTTTCTTT
.	TRBJ1-5	.	TRBV19	CASSGSLGGNQPQHF	TGTGCCAGTAGTGGGTCTCTGGGGGGTAATCAGCCCCAGCATTTT
.	TRBJ1-5	.	TRBV7-9	CAGGRDNQPQHF	TGTGCGGGGGGACGGGACAATCAGCCCCAGCATTTT
TRBD1	TRBJ2-3	.	TRBV5-1	CASFLGQITDTQYF	TGCGCCAGCTTTTTGGGACAGATCACAGATACGCAGTATTTT
.	TRBJ1-1	.	TRBV3-1/TRBV3-2	CASSLHGTSNTEAFF	TGTGCCAGCAGCCTTCACGGGACTTCGAACACTGAAGCTTTCTTT
TRBD1	TRBJ1-5	.	TRBV11-2	CASSSDRGRQPQHF	TGTGCCAGCAGCAGCGACAGGGGTCGACAGCCCCAGCATTTT
TRBD2	TRBJ2-5	.	TRBV7-2	CASSSEAGAGETQYF	TGTGCCAGCAGCTCCGAAGCGGGGGCGGGAGAGACCCAGTACTTC
.	TRBJ1-4	once	TRBV19	CASSMEGALIGTNEKLFF	TGTGCCAGTAGTATGGAAGGGGCCTTGATTGGAACTAATGAAAAACTGTTTTTT
TRBD2	TRBJ2-1	.	TRBV27	CASRMSGGTYNEQFF	TGTGCCAGCAGGATGAGCGGGGGGACATACAATGAGCAGTTCTTC
.	TRBJ1-2	once	TRBV4-1	CASSQDDAGTYGYTF	TGCGCCAGCAGCCAAGATGACGCCGGGACTTACGGCTACACCTTC
.	TRBJ1-1	.	TRBV6-1	CASSGDRRTLNTEAFF	TGTGCCAGCAGTGGCGACAGGCGAACTTTGAACACTGAAGCTTTCTTT
.	TRBJ2-1	.	TRBV9	CASSVSGYNEQFF	TGTGCCAGCAGCGTTTCGGGGTACAATGAGCAGTTCTTC
.	TRBJ2-1	.	TRBV7-2	CASSRPRDEQFF	TGTGCCAGCAGCCGTCCCCGGGATGAGCAGTTCTTC
.	TRBJ1-4	.	TRBV5-8	CASSAHFEGSNEKLFF	TGTGCCAGCAGCGCCCATTTCGAGGGTAGTAATGAAAAACTGTTTTTT
TRBD1	TRBJ1-1	.	TRBV6-5	CASSDRDTEAFF	TGTGCCAGCAGCGACAGGGACACTGAAGCTTTCTTT
.	TRBJ2-4	.	TRBV3-1/TRBV3-2	CASSQWGGLAKNIQYF	TGTGCCAGCAGCCAATGGGGGGGGCTAGCCAAAAACATTCAGTACTTC
.	TRBJ1-2	.	TRBV27	CASSVDRSGYGYTF	TGTGCCAGCAGTGTCGACAGGAGCGGCTATGGCTACACCTTC
.	TRBJ1-5	once	TRBV6-6	CASSPPLAGGPQHF	TGTGCCAGCTCTCCCCCGCTCGCAGGAGGGCCCCAGCATTTT
TRBD1	TRBJ1-5	few	TRBV19	CASSWRQGLNQPQHF	TGTGCCAGTAGTTGGCGACAGGGATTGAATCAGCCCCAGCATTTT
.	TRBJ1-5	.	TRBV10-2	CASSVQGDQPQHF	TGCGCCAGCAGTGTACAGGGTGATCAGCCCCAGCATTTT
TRBD1	TRBJ2-1	.	TRBV28	CASSAPGQRSSTFF	TGTGCCAGCAGTGCACCGGGACAGCGTTCAAGCACGTTCTTC
.	TRBJ1-5	.	TRBV7-2	CASSLGRGQPQHF	TGTGCCAGCAGCTTAGGCAGGGGTCAGCCCCAGCATTTT
.	TRBJ2-7	.	TRBV3-1/TRBV3-2	CASSHFGDEQYF	TGTGCCAGCAGCCACTTCGGGGACGAGCAGTACTTC
.	TRBJ2-3	.	TRBV10-3	CAIRGSETDTQYF	TGTGCCATCCGTGGCAGCGAAACAGATACGCAGTATTTT
TRBD1	TRBJ2-2	.	TRBV23-1	CASRQGADGELFF	TGCGCCAGCAGACAGGGGGCAGACGGGGAGCTGTTTTTT
.	TRBJ1-1	.	TRBV5-4	CASSLYTGTNTEAFF	TGTGCCAGCAGCCTATATACAGGGACGAACACTGAAGCTTTCTTT
.	TRBJ2-2	.	TRBV6-5	CASSYGQTNTGELFF	TGTGCCAGCAGTTACGGACAGACGAACACCGGGGAGCTGTTTTTT
TRBD1	TRBJ1-3	.	TRBV9	CASSVHDRGGNTIYF	TGTGCCAGCAGCGTGCATGACAGGGGTGGAAACACCATATATTTT
.	TRBJ2-3	.	TRBV15	CATSRDRQPFNTQYF	TGTGCCACCAGCAGAGATAGACAGCCTTTCAATACGCAGTATTTT